A single sample gave rise to the 3 T cell receptor beta chains below, sequenced in a study of T cells in Graves' hyperthyroidism and ophthalmopathy (dated by TCRdb to 2018 to 2020). Libraries were made using multiplex PCR. The data were produced on an Illumina HiSeq 2000. The TCR beta CDR3 regions were amplified from RNA transcripts. A first-round RT-PCR of the TCR CDR3 used the HTBI primer set with the Qiagen OneStep RT-PCR kit. TCRdb's own reprocessing of the public reads used fastp at Q25 and MiXCR and kept productive beta chains. A single entry per CDR3 protein holds the most common genes and DNA from its merged rows. Within this sample are a few hundred thousand distinct CDR3 sequences, with 15% to 18% of them counted one time only. Of the sample, roughly 15% falls within the top ten clones. Specimen: blood. The receptors were gathered from a woman aged 18-35 years with Graves' hyperthyroidism.

Turning to this clonotype: A much larger clone lies a single base off, so this may be a read error. J is TRBJ2-5 and V is TRBV7-2, with D uncertain. V was cut by 3 bases and J by 7 bases, with 6 bases left in between. The CDR3 totals 11 residues. From germline, CDR1 is SGHTA and CDR2 FQGNSA. The CDR3 protein is CASSFLGTQYF. In nucleotides, the CDR3 is TGTGCCAGCAGCTTTCTGGGGACCCAGTACTTC.

This clonotype was recorded at least ten times. The chain employs TRBV28 and TRBJ2-3; no clear D gene. The CDR3 spans 13 residues. CDR1 is MDHEN, CDR2 SYDVKM, per germline. V was trimmed by 7 bases and J by 6 bases, leaving 14 bases between them. The CDR3 loop is CASTLRSGDTQYF. The CDR3 bases are TGTGCCAGCACCCTCAGGTCGGGCGATACGCAGTATTTT.

Written as DNA, the CDR3 is TGTGCCAGCAGTTTGCAGGATCGTAATGAAAAACTGTTTTTT. Translation gives CASSLQDRNEKLFF. The genes are TRBV6-2 or TRBV6-3 and TRBJ1-4; D is unclear. Germline CDR1 MNHEY, CDR2 SVGEGT. The CDR3 length is 14 residues. Trimming stripped 4 bases from V and 4 bases from J, with 10 bases between.